The text below deals with one T cell receptor (beta chain). The antigen is unknown. The V gene's germline CDR1 is SGDLS and CDR2 YYNGEE. The CDR3 is 13 residues long. J was trimmed by 2 bases and V by 10 bases; bases with no gene match: 8. This sample was taken from a study of T cell responses to AZD1222 COVID-19 vaccine. Study findings and constraints: Researchers took repertoire samples only after the peak T cell response had come. The donors showed a predominance of white British ancestry and of females, with possible underestimation of clonal diversity.

The repertoire was sequenced with immunoSEQ multiplex PCR; TCRdb's copy has only in-frame clones and lacks some. The data contain about 140,000 clones, approximately 93% of them singletons. The J gene is TRBJ2-5, the V gene TRBV9, with 7 bases lining up with TRBD1. The TCR originated in an adult who had recovered from COVID-19. This specimen consisted of peripheral blood, obtained after recovery from COVID-19. CDR3 DNA sequence: TGTGCCTGCCCAACGACAGGGCAAGAGACCCAGTACTTC. The encoded protein is CACPTTGQETQYF.